This T cell receptor (beta chain) derives from a study of blood T cell repertoires in COVID-19. About the study: The United States, Italy and Spain were the sources of the acute and convalescent COVID-19 samples. T cells, B-cell-depleted T cells, or PBMCs provided the cDNA or gDNA that served as material.

The protocol was immunoSEQ multiplex PCR, while the TCRdb copy is restricted to in-frame clones and leaves out a portion. Found here are over 250,000 clones, roughly 87% of them singletons; the top ten hold about 8.9%. V dropped 4 bases and J dropped 2 bases, with 18 bases sitting between them. The CDR3 is 17 residues long. Looked up from germline, CDR1 is SGHRS and CDR2 is YFSETQ. Cohort placement rested on clinical history that participants reported themselves. Cohort 3 recovery required two negative PCRs, clearance, or symptom resolution. The sequencing input was PBMCs or T cells enriched from blood (not recorded which). The origin of this receptor is a woman younger than 30 who had recovered from COVID-19. The rearrangement joins TRBV5-1 to TRBJ2-2, with D perhaps matching TRBD2 (5 bases). CDR3 DNA: TGCGCCAGCAGCCGGAGGTGGGAACCCGAAAACACCGGGGAGCTGTTTTTT. It codes for CASSRRWEPENTGELFF.